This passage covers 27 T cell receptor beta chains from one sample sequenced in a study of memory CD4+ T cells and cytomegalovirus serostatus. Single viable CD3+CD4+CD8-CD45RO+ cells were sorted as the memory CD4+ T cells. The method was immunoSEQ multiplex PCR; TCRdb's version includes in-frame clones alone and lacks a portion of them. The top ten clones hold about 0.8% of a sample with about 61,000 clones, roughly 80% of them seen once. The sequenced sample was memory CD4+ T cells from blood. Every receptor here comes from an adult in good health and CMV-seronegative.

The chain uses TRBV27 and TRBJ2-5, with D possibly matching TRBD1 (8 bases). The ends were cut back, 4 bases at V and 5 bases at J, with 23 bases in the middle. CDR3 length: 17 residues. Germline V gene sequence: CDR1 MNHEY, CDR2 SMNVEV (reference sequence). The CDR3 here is CASSYHPTGAGVETQYF. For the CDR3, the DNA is TGTGCCAGCAGTTACCACCCGACAGGGGCGGGGGTTGAGACCCAGTACTTC.

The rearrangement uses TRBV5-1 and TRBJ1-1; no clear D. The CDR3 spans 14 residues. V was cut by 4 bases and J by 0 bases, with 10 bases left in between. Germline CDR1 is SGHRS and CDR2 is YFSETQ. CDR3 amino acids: CASSTTTVNTEAFF. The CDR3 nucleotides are TGCGCCAGCAGCACCACGACGGTGAACACTGAAGCTTTCTTT.

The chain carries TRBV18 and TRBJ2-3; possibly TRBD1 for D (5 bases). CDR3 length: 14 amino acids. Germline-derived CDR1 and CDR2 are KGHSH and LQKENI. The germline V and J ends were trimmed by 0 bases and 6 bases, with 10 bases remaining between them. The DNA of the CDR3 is TGTGCCAGCTCACCACCAACAGGCCCCGATACGCAGTATTTT. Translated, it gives CASSPPTGPDTQYF.

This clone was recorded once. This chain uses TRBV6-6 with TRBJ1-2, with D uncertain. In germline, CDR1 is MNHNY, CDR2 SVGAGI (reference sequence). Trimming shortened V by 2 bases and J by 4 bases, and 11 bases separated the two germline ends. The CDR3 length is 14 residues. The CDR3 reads CASSYVAGSYGYTF. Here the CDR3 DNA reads TGTGCCAGCAGTTACGTTGCGGGGAGCTATGGCTACACCTTC.

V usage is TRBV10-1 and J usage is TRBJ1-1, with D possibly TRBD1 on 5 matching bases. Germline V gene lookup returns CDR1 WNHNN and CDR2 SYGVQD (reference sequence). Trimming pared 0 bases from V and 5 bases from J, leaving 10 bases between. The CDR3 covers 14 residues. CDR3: CASSESSRETEAFF. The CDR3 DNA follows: TGCGCCAGCAGTGAGTCATCCAGGGAAACTGAAGCTTTCTTT.

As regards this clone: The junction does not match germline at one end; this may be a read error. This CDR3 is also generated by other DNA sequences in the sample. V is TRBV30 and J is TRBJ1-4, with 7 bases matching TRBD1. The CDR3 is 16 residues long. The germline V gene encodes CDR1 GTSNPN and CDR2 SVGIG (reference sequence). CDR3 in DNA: TGCGCCTGGAACCCCTCCCCGGGACAGAAACGGTCAAAACTGTTTTTT. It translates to CAWNPSPGQKRSKLFF. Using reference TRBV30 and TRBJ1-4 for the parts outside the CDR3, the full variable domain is SQTIHQWPATLVQPVGSPLSLECTVEGTSNPNLYWYRQAAGRGLQLLFYSVGIGQISSEVPQNLSASRPQDRQFILSSKKLLLSDSGFYLCAWNPSPGQKRSKLFFGSGTQLSVL.

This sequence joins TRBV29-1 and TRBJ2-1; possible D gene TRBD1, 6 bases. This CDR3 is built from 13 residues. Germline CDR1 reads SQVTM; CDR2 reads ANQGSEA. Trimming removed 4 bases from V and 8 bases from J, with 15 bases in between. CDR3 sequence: CSVGGDGGDEQFF. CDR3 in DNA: TGCAGCGTTGGGGGCGATGGGGGCGATGAGCAGTTCTTC.

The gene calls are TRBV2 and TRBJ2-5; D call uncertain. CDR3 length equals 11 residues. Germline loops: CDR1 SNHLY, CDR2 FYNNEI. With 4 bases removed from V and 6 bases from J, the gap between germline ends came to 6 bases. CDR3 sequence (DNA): TGTGCCAGCAGTGTCGCGAAGACCCAGTACTTC. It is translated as CASSVAKTQYF.

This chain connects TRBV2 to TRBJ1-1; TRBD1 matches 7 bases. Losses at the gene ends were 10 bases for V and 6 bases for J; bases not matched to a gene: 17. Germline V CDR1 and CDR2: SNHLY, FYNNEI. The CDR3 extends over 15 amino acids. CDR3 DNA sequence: TGTGCCACCATCCAATCCGCCAGGGGGGGTGCTGAAGCTTTCTTT. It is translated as CATIQSARGGAEAFF.

In nucleotides, the CDR3 is TGTGCCAGCAGCCCGGGGCCGGGACAGGGAATTAGGGACTATGGCTACACCTTC. Translation gives CASSPGPGQGIRDYGYTF. The chain has TRBV11-3 and TRBJ1-2, with TRBD1 identical over 9 bases. J gave up 3 bases and V 5 bases, and 16 bases lay outside the gene matches. The CDR3 totals 18 residues. CDR1 is SGHNT, CDR2 YENEEA, per germline.

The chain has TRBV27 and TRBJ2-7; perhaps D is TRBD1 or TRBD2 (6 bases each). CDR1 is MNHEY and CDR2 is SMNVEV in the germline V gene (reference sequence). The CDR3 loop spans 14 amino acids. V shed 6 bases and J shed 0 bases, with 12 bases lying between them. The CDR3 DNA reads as TGTGCCAGCAGCCCCGGGGGCGACTCCTACGAGCAGTACTTC. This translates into CASSPGGDSYEQYF.

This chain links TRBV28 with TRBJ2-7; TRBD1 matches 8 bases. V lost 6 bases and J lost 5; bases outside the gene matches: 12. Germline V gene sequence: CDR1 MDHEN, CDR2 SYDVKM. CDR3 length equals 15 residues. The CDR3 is CASSPTGQGGNEQYF. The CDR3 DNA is TGTGCCAGCAGCCCCACCGGACAGGGAGGAAACGAGCAGTACTTC.

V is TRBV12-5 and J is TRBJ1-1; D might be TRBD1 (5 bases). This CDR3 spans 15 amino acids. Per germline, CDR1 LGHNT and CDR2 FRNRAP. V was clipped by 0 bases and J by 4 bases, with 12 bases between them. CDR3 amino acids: CASGLVIGRATEAFF. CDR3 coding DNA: TGTGCTAGTGGTTTGGTAATCGGCAGGGCCACTGAAGCTTTCTTT.

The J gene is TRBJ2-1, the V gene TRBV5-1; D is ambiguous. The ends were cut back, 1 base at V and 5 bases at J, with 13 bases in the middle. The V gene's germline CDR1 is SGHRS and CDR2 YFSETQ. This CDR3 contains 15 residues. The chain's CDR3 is CASSLSLPGDNEQFF. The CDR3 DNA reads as TGCGCCAGCAGCTTGAGTTTACCCGGTGACAATGAGCAGTTCTTC.

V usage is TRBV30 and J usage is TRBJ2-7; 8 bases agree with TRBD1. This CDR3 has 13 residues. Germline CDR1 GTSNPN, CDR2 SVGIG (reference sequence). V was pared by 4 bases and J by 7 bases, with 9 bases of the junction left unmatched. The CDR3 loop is CAWKEDRVSEQYF. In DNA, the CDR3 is TGTGCCTGGAAGGAGGACAGGGTGAGTGAGCAGTACTTC.

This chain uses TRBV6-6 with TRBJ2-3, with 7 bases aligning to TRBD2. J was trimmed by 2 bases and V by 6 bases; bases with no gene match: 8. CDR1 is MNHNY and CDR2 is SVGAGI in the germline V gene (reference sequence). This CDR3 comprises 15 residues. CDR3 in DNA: TGTGCCAGCAGCCTCCCCCGGGGGGACACAGATACGCAGTATTTT. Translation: CASSLPRGDTDTQYF.

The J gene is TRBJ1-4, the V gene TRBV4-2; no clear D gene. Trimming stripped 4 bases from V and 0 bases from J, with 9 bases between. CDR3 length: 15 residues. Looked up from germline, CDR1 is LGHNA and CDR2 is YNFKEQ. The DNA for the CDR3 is TGTGCCAGCAGCCCGAGGGCTGCAACTAATGAAAAACTGTTTTTT. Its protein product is CASSPRAATNEKLFF.

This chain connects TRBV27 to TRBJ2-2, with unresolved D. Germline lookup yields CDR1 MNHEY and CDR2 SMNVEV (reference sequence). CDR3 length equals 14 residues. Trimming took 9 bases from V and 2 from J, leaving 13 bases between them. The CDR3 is CASRRRGNTGELFF. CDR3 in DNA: TGTGCCAGTCGCCGACGCGGAAACACCGGGGAGCTGTTTTTT.

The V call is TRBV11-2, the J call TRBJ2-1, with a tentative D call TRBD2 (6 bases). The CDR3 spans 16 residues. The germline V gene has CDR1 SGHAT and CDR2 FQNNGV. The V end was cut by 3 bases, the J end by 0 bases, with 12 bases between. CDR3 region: CASSFGLPSSYNEQFF. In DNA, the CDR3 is TGTGCCAGCAGCTTCGGACTACCAAGCTCCTACAATGAGCAGTTCTTC.

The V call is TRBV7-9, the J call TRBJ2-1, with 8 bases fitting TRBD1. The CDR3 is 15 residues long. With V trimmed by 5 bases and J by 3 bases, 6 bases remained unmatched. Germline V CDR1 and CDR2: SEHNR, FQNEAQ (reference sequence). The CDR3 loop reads CASSEGTGRYNEQFF. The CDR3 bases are TGTGCCAGCAGCGAGGGGACAGGACGCTACAATGAGCAGTTCTTC. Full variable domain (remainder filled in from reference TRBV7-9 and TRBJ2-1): DTGVSQNPRHKITKRGQNVTFRCDPISEHNRLYWYRQTLGQGPEFLTYFQNEAQLEKSRLLSDRFSAERPKGSFSTLEIQRTEQGDSAMYLCASSEGTGRYNEQFFGPGTRLTVL.

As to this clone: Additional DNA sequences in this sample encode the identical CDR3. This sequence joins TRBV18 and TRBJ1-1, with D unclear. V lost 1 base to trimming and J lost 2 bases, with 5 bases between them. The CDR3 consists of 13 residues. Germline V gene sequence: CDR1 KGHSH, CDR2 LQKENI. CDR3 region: CASSPRQNTEAFF. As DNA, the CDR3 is TGTGCCAGCTCACCACGGCAAAACACTGAAGCTTTCTTT.

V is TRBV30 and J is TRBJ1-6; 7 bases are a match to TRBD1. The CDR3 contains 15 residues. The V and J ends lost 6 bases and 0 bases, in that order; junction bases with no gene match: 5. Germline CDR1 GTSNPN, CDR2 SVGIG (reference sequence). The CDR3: CACNRGSSYNSPLHF. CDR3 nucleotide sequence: TGTGCCTGTAACAGGGGAAGCTCCTATAATTCACCCCTCCACTTT. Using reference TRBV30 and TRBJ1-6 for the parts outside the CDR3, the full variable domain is SQTIHQWPATLVQPVGSPLSLECTVEGTSNPNLYWYRQAAGRGLQLLFYSVGIGQISSEVPQNLSASRPQDRQFILSSKKLLLSDSGFYLCACNRGSSYNSPLHFGNGTRLTVT.

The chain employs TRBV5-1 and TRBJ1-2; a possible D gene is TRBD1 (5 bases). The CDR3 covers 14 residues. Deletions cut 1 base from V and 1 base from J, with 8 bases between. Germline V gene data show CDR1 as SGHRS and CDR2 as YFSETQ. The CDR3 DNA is TGCGCCAGCAGCTTGATCGACAGTAACTATGGCTACACCTTC. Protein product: CASSLIDSNYGYTF. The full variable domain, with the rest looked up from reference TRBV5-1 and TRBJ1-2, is KAGVTQTPRYLIKTRGQQVTLSCSPISGHRSVSWYQQTPGQGLQFLFEYFSETQRNKGNFPGRFSGRQFSNSRSEMNVSTLELGDSALYLCASSLIDSNYGYTFGSGTRLTVV.

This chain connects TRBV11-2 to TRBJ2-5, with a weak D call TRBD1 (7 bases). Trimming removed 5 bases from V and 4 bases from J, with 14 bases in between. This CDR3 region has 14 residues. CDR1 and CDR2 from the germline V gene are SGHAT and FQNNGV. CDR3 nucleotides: TGTGCCAGCAGCCGCGGAGGGGGCCGAGAGACCCAGTACTTC. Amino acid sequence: CASSRGGGRETQYF.

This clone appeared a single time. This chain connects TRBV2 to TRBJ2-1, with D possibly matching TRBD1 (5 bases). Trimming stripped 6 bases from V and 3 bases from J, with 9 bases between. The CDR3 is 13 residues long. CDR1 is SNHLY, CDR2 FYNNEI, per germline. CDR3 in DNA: TGTGCCAGCAGCAGACAGCGCTACAATGAGCAGTTCTTC. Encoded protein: CASSRQRYNEQFF.

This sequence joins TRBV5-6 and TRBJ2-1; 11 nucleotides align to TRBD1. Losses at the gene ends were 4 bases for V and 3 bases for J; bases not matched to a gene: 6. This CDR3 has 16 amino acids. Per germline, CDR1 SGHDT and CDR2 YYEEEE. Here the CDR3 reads CASSLRTGGFYNEQFF. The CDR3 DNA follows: TGTGCCAGCAGCCTGCGGACAGGGGGCTTCTACAATGAGCAGTTCTTC.

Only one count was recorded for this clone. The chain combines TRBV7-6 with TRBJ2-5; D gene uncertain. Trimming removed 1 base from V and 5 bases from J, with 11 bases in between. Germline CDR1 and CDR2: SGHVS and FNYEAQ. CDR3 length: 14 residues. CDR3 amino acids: CASSLDGLGETQYF. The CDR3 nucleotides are TGTGCCAGCAGCTTAGATGGGCTGGGTGAGACCCAGTACTTC.